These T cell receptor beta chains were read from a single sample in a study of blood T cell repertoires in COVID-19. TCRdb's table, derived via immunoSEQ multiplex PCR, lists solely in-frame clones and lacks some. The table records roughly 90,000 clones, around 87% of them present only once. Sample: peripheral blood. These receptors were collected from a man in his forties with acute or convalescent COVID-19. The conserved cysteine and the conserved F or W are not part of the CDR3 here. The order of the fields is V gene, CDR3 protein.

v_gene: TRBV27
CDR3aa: ASSLWQGDNQPQH

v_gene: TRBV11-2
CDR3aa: ASSATTGGGYGYT

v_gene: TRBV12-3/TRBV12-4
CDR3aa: ASSFRVTGEQY

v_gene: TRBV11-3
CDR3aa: ASSPSGGMSSYNEQF

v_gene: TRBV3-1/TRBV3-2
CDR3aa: ASGGLDYEQY

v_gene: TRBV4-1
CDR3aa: ASRGGDRGAF

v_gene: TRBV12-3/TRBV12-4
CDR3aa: ASGRDIAETQY

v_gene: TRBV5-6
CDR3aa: ASSRQATNTEAF

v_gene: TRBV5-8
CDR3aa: ASSLVQSYSNQPQH

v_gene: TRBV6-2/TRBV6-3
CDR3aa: ASSRASGGQPQH

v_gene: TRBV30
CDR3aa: AWSGNRVPDTQY

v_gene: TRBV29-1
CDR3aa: SVGHGAAGNTIY

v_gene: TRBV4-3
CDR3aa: ASSQGQGLSYEQY

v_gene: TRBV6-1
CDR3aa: ASSEAEQESPLH

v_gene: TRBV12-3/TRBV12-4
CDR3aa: ASSRQGPQH

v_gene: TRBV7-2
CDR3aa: ASSLTSGGPTDTQY

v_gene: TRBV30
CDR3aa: ACSRLAKNIQY

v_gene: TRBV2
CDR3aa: ALMGIGREGQREQF

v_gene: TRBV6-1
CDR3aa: ASSELSDSLNTEAF

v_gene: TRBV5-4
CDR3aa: ASSLVFQGGGYGYT

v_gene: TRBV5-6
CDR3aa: ASSRTSGVNNEQF

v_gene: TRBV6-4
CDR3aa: ASSPDRVGQPQH

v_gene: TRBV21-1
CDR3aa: ASSKTGWRGSTDTQY

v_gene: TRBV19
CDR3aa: ASSIRAGGSTDTQY

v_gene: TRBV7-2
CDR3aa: ASSLVKPGLGGGEQF